This T cell receptor beta chain comes out of a study of cytomegalovirus exposure and HLA in healthy donors. This CDR3 has 15 residues. Germline V lookup: CDR1 LGHNA, CDR2 YNFKEQ. Trimming pared 1 base from V and 6 bases from J, leaving 13 bases between. Comments on this clone: Its specificity is not known.

The study ran its PCR with 60 Vbeta and 13 Jbeta primers. Per the original data handling: A follow-up analysis tallied around 80 million unique TCR beta chains, about 11 million shared. TCRdb's table, derived via immunoSEQ multiplex PCR, lists solely in-frame clones and lacks some. That table supplies the V and J calls and clone size; D and trimming were determined from the DNA. The repertoire consists of about 150,000 clones, with around two thirds occurring once and the leading ten covering roughly a tenth. Study conclusions and caveats: Later analysis showed most CMV-associated TCR beta chains appearing HLA-restricted. Most of the TCR beta V segments (in an earlier analysis) were productive either about 87% or about 30% of the time.

The sequence was obtained from a man between 25 and 39 years old in good health and CMV-seropositive. The sequencing input was PBMCs. The V and J genes are TRBV4-2 and TRBJ2-1, with D possibly matching TRBD2 (5 bases). The CDR3 sequence: CASSQVFDYGNEQFF. The CDR3 DNA is TGTGCCAGCAGCCAAGTTTTCGACTACGGCAATGAGCAGTTCTTC.